Described below is a single TCR beta chain sequence and its context. After extraction with the RNeasy kit, roughly 0.45 to 1 ug of the RNA was reverse transcribed using random hexamers. The TCR beta CDR3 was amplified by immunoSEQ multiplex PCR across 54 Vbeta, 13 Jbeta. TCRdb re-called the immunoSEQ multiplex PCR reads through MiXCR, storing one row per CDR3 protein. The sample has about 210,000 distinct CDR3 sequences; just under 95% are singletons. This specimen belongs to a study of CD8 T cells in Susac syndrome. Between the trimmed V and J ends, which lost 1 base and 4 bases, there was a span of 13 bases. The CDR3 consists of 14 residues. From germline, CDR1 is DFQATT and CDR2 SNEGSKA (reference sequence).

This chain uses TRBV20-1 with TRBJ1-2, with D possibly TRBD1 on 6 matching bases. This TCR was sampled from a human donor with multiple sclerosis. Sequenced: CD4+ T cells from PBMCs. The DNA for the CDR3 is TGCAGTGCTAGAGCGGGGGCTGGACCCTATGGCTACACCTTC. This codes for CSARAGAGPYGYTF.